The source of this TCR beta chain is a study of shared clonotypes between healthy human individuals. Study at large: The donor group consisted of a couple of women and three men, aged 18 to 49. Study outcomes and limitations: Larger estimated richness was generally recorded for naive subsets relative to memory subsets. Apart from blood, nothing was sampled; tissue repertoires likely differ.

Clones were sequenced by immunoSEQ multiplex PCR, and TCRdb holds only the in-frame ones, with some missing. The data show a few million clones, with more than 90% seen just once and 0.14% held by the top ten. Details on this clone: Its antigen remains unidentified.

This CDR3 has 13 amino acids. Germline loops: CDR1 SGHAT, CDR2 FQNNGV. The V end was cut by 5 bases, the J end by 7 bases, with 15 bases between. In the CD4+ fraction, cells were divided into CD45RA+ naive and CD45RA-negative memory subsets. Material for sequencing was naive CD4+ T cells sorted from blood. Regarding subset: CD45RA+ positively selected. This TCR came from a man aged 18-30 years in good health. V and J are TRBV11-2 and TRBJ2-7, with D possibly matching TRBD2 (6 bases). The CDR3 DNA reads as TGTGCCAGCAGCGCTAGCGCCCTCCGGGAGCAGTACTTC. This translates into CASSASALREQYF.